These T cell receptor beta chains were read from a single sample in a study of cytomegalovirus exposure and HLA in healthy donors. Sequencing was performed with immunoSEQ multiplex PCR; in TCRdb, only in-frame clones are kept and a portion is missing. This table holds over 200,000 clones, around nine tenths found once. The sequenced sample was PBMCs. These receptors came from a woman between 18 and 29 years old in good health and CMV-seropositive. Each CDR3 is given with its conserved first and last residue. The order of the fields is V gene, D gene, J gene, clone size, CDR3 protein, CDR3 DNA. A D gene is named only where the DNA matches it firmly. Expanded clones get a size class; other rows say once, few or many, or leave the size out.

TRBV13	.	TRBJ1-1	.	CASSLAGEAFF	TGTGCCAGCAGCTTAGCAGGTGAAGCTTTCTTT
TRBV27	TRBD1	TRBJ2-7	.	CASSLYGTETYEQYF	TGTGCCAGCAGTTTATATGGGACAGAGACCTACGAGCAGTACTTC
TRBV9	.	TRBJ2-5	.	CASSVWGNRGETQYF	TGTGCCAGCAGCGTATGGGGAAATAGGGGAGAGACCCAGTACTTC
TRBV5-5	.	TRBJ1-4	.	CASSQGLGGEKLFF	TGTGCCAGCAGCCAGGGTTTGGGTGGTGAAAAACTGTTTTTT
TRBV25-1	.	TRBJ2-7	.	CASSESFREISTYEQYF	TGTGCCAGCAGTGAATCGTTTAGGGAGATCTCCACCTACGAGCAGTACTTC
TRBV5-1	TRBD2	TRBJ2-3	.	CASSPGRSYGGRADTQYF	TGCGCCAGCAGCCCCGGTCGATCGTACGGCGGGAGGGCGGATACGCAGTATTTT
TRBV10-3	TRBD2	TRBJ2-5	.	CAISGGLAGNHQETQYF	TGTGCCATCAGTGGTGGACTAGCGGGAAACCACCAAGAGACCCAGTACTTC
TRBV6-6	TRBD2	TRBJ2-7	.	CASRAGGAYEQYF	TGTGCCAGCAGGGCCGGGGGGGCCTACGAGCAGTACTTC
TRBV10-1	TRBD2	TRBJ2-5	.	CSEARGGEETQYF	TGCTCGGAGGCCCGCGGGGGGGAAGAGACCCAGTACTTC
TRBV6-1	TRBD1	TRBJ1-5	.	CASSYRTGGQPQHF	TGTGCCAGCAGTTATCGGACAGGTGGACAGCCCCAGCATTTT
TRBV10-3	TRBD1	TRBJ1-2	few	CAIRKLGGSYGYTF	TGTGCCATCAGGAAATTAGGGGGCTCCTATGGCTACACCTTC
TRBV30	.	TRBJ1-1	.	CAWRTSEETEAFF	TGTGCCTGGAGAACCTCGGAGGAAACTGAAGCTTTCTTT
TRBV28	.	TRBJ2-7	.	CASSFGAGTYEQYF	TGTGCCAGCAGTTTCGGCGCAGGGACCTACGAGCAGTACTTC
TRBV30	TRBD1	TRBJ2-1	.	CAWSQGAGDNEQFF	TGTGCCTGGAGTCAGGGGGCTGGGGACAATGAGCAGTTCTTC
TRBV7-2	TRBD1	TRBJ2-6	.	CASSLSTGAGANVLTF	TGTGCCAGCAGCTTATCTACAGGGGCTGGGGCCAACGTCCTGACTTTC
TRBV5-1	.	TRBJ2-5	.	CASSLGVHQETQYF	TGCGCCAGCAGCTTGGGAGTACACCAAGAGACCCAGTACTTC
TRBV21-1	.	TRBJ2-7	.	CASSKAGRGSYEQYF	TGTGCCAGCAGCAAAGCGGGCAGGGGCTCCTACGAGCAGTACTTC
TRBV27	TRBD1	TRBJ1-2	.	CASRPGTGSGYTF	TGTGCCAGCAGACCCGGGACAGGGAGTGGCTACACCTTC
TRBV23-1	.	TRBJ2-2	.	CASGPGQNTGELFF	TGCGCCAGCGGACCTGGACAGAACACCGGGGAGCTGTTTTTT
TRBV6-1	.	TRBJ1-2	.	CASSEAVKSLYGYTF	TGTGCCAGCAGTGAAGCAGTGAAGAGTCTCTATGGCTACACCTTC
TRBV30	.	TRBJ1-1	.	CAWALTGSLNTEAFF	TGTGCCTGGGCCCTCACGGGATCCCTGAACACTGAAGCTTTCTTT
TRBV18	TRBD1	TRBJ2-5	.	CASSPPLGTEETQYF	TGTGCCAGCTCACCACCCCTTGGGACAGAAGAGACCCAGTACTTC
TRBV27	.	TRBJ1-1	.	CASSFWGGLDTEAFF	TGTGCCAGCAGTTTTTGGGGGGGCTTGGACACTGAAGCTTTCTTT
TRBV9	TRBD1	TRBJ1-3	.	CASSLRQGHPGNTIYF	TGTGCCAGCAGCCTGCGACAGGGGCACCCTGGAAACACCATATATTTT
TRBV9	.	TRBJ1-3	.	CASSVLGGSGNTIYF	TGTGCCAGCAGCGTTTTGGGGGGCTCTGGAAACACCATATATTTT
TRBV29-1	TRBD1	TRBJ1-2	.	CSVAQGDPINYGYTF	TGCAGCGTTGCACAGGGGGATCCTATTAACTATGGCTACACCTTC
TRBV6-5	.	TRBJ1-5	once	CASSYSRGGNQPQHF	TGTGCCAGCAGTTACTCTCGGGGGGGCAATCAGCCCCAGCATTTT
TRBV25-1	.	TRBJ2-3	.	CASSRAGSTDTQYF	TGTGCCAGCAGTAGGGCAGGGAGCACAGATACGCAGTATTTT
TRBV6-1	TRBD1	TRBJ1-4	.	CASSPDRDGEKLFF	TGTGCCAGCAGTCCGGACAGGGACGGGGAAAAACTGTTTTTT
TRBV28	.	TRBJ1-3	.	CASTLRGGFSGNTIYF	TGTGCCAGCACCTTAAGGGGGGGCTTCTCTGGAAACACCATATATTTT
TRBV18	TRBD1	TRBJ1-1	.	CASSPVTDRATEAFF	TGTGCCAGCTCACCAGTTACCGACAGGGCAACTGAAGCTTTCTTT
TRBV2	.	TRBJ2-7	.	CASSRTGTSTYEQYF	TGTGCCAGCAGTCGTACCGGGACATCGACCTACGAGCAGTACTTC
TRBV6-5	.	TRBJ2-7	.	CASSYSRAEQYF	TGTGCCAGCAGTTACTCCCGAGCCGAGCAGTACTTC
TRBV27	TRBD1	TRBJ1-4	.	CASSLSDRGTEKLFF	TGTGCCAGCAGTTTATCGGACAGGGGGACTGAAAAACTGTTTTTT
TRBV27	.	TRBJ1-5	.	CATRESGSNQPQHF	TGTGCCACCCGGGAGTCGGGTAGCAATCAGCCCCAGCATTTT
TRBV4-1	.	TRBJ2-6	.	CASSQAFNVLTF	TGCGCCAGCAGCCAAGCCTTCAACGTCCTGACTTTC
TRBV2	TRBD2	TRBJ2-1	.	CAFEGLADLNEQFF	TGTGCCTTTGAAGGACTAGCGGACCTCAATGAGCAGTTCTTC
TRBV30	TRBD1	TRBJ1-4	.	CASAGTDNEKLFF	TGTGCCTCCGCCGGGACAGATAATGAAAAACTGTTTTTT
TRBV27	TRBD2	TRBJ2-1	.	CASSVVAGGPGNEQFF	TGTGCCAGCAGTGTAGTGGCGGGAGGGCCGGGGAATGAGCAGTTCTTC
TRBV30	.	TRBJ2-7	once	CAWSIGQSYEQYF	TGTGCCTGGAGTATAGGACAGTCCTACGAGCAGTACTTC
TRBV28	.	TRBJ1-2	.	CASSRRGGNYYGYTF	TGTGCCAGCAGTCGGAGGGGCGGAAACTACTATGGCTACACCTTC